Listed here are 28 T cell receptor beta chains from one sample, sequenced in a study of CXCR3-negative and CXCR3-positive naive CD8 T cells. General study points: Hydrophobicity of TRB CDR3s was greater in CXCR3-positive naive cells than in CXCR3-negative naive cells.

No cognate antigen is known for these TCRs. Preparation of TRB cDNA libraries relied on 5' RACE carrying UMI labels. TCRdb reworked the 5' RACE reads into one entry per CDR3 protein, no DNA. The sample totals more than 70,000 distinct CDR3 sequences; its top ten clones hold around 0.62%. Sequences were obtained from naive CXCR3+ CD8+ T cells from blood. Noted subset: CD45RO-CCR7+CD27+CD95- naive CD8+ T cells expressing CXCR3 (TNR3+). Receptors originate from a human donor in good health. Some clones in this sample may be carry-over from other donors' samples.

This chain links TRBV7-9 with TRBJ2-7. The CDR3 has 13 residues. Per the germline V gene, CDR1 is SEHNR and CDR2 is FQNEAQ (reference sequence). CDR3 protein: CASSSVSGYEQYF. Full variable domain (remainder filled in from reference TRBV7-9 and TRBJ2-7): DTGVSQNPRHKITKRGQNVTFRCDPISEHNRLYWYRQTLGQGPEFLTYFQNEAQLEKSRLLSDRFSAERPKGSFSTLEIQRTEQGDSAMYLCASSSVSGYEQYFGPGTRLTVT.

This chain joins TRBV6-5 and TRBJ2-3; there is no DNA to check the TCRdb D call of TRBD1. CDR1 and CDR2 (germline): MNHEY, SVGAGI. CDR3 length: 14 residues. CDR3 amino acids: CASSYFPEGDTQYF.

V is TRBV2 and J is TRBJ2-7; TCRdb's D call of TRBD1 is untestable without DNA. The CDR3 runs to 12 residues. The germline CDR1 and CDR2 sequences are SNHLY and FYNNEI. The CDR3: CASRGAPYEQYF.

The J gene is TRBJ2-7, the V gene TRBV7-6; TCRdb picks TRBD1, but there is no DNA to check that call. This CDR3 is 16 amino acids long. The germline V gene encodes CDR1 SGHVS and CDR2 FNYEAQ. CDR3 loop: CASSQGAGTGDYEQYF.

The chain joins TRBV6-5 to TRBJ1-5; TCRdb reports TRBD1, a call that lacks DNA to check it against. Germline CDR1 and CDR2: MNHEY and SVGAGI. The CDR3 covers 13 residues. CDR3 amino acids: CASRPGPYQPQHF.

The J gene is TRBJ1-4, the V gene TRBV19; TCRdb's D gene call, TRBD1, goes unchecked for lack of DNA. Germline V gene sequence: CDR1 LNHDA, CDR2 SQIVND (reference sequence). The CDR3 has 17 amino acids. The CDR3 protein is CASSLSAGTALNEKLFF.

The rearrangement links TRBV28 to TRBJ2-4; there is no DNA to check the TCRdb D call of TRBD2. CDR1 and CDR2 from the germline V gene are MDHEN and SYDVKM. The CDR3 loop spans 17 amino acids. CDR3 sequence: CASLAWGGRGPRNIQYF.

CDR3 protein: CASSLRREGSTDTQYF. The chain carries TRBV28 and TRBJ2-3; TCRdb selects TRBD2, and the lack of DNA leaves this call unchecked. Germline assignment: CDR1 MDHEN and CDR2 SYDVKM. This CDR3 is 16 amino acids long.

J is TRBJ1-2 and V is TRBV19. The CDR3 is 13 residues long. Germline loops: CDR1 LNHDA, CDR2 SQIVND (reference sequence). The CDR3 sequence: CATSPRELGGYTF.

The V gene is TRBV27, the J gene TRBJ2-7; the D call from TCRdb, TRBD2, cannot be confirmed without DNA. This CDR3 is 13 amino acids long. The germline V gene encodes CDR1 MNHEY and CDR2 SMNVEV (reference sequence). The CDR3 sequence is CASSLSGRHEQYF.

The V call is TRBV18, the J call TRBJ1-2. The length of the CDR3 is 14 residues. In germline, CDR1 is KGHSH, CDR2 LQKENI. CDR3 protein: CASSRPDRHYGYTF.

The CDR3: CASSQERHMNTEAFF. The chain has TRBV4-3 and TRBJ1-1. CDR3 length: 15 amino acids. Germline V CDR1 and CDR2: LGHNA, YSLEER.

The chain uses TRBV7-9 and TRBJ1-3. Germline V gene lookup returns CDR1 SEHNR and CDR2 FQNEAQ (reference sequence). This CDR3 contains 11 residues. CDR3 in amino acids: CASSPRNTIYF.

CDR3 region: CSVEVAGGPEEQYF. This chain links TRBV29-1 with TRBJ2-7; TCRdb designates TRBD2, a call that cannot be tested without DNA. Germline V CDR1 and CDR2: SQVTM, ANQGSEA. The CDR3 contains 14 residues.

The chain combines TRBV5-1 with TRBJ2-7; absent DNA, TCRdb's TRBD2 call cannot be checked. This CDR3 has 16 residues. Germline CDR1 and CDR2: SGHRS and YFSETQ. This chain's CDR3 is CASSLKSPSVSYEQYF. Full variable domain (remainder filled in from reference TRBV5-1 and TRBJ2-7): KAGVTQTPRYLIKTRGQQVTLSCSPISGHRSVSWYQQTPGQGLQFLFEYFSETQRNKGNFPGRFSGRQFSNSRSEMNVSTLELGDSALYLCASSLKSPSVSYEQYFGPGTRLTVT.

V and J are TRBV12-3 or TRBV12-4 and TRBJ2-5; the TRBD2 assignment by TCRdb is unverifiable without DNA. The CDR3 contains 14 residues. CDR3 in amino acids: CASSFGGSRGAQYF.

The chain uses TRBV18 and TRBJ2-1. The length of the CDR3 is 15 residues. In germline, CDR1 is KGHSH, CDR2 LQKENI. The chain's CDR3 is CASSLEGTSYNEQFF. The full variable domain, its missing parts supplied by reference TRBV18 and TRBJ2-1, is NAGVMQNPRHLVRRRGQEARLRCSPMKGHSHVYWYRQLPEEGLKFMVYLQKENIIDESGMPKERFSAEFPKEGPSILRIQQVVRGDSAAYFCASSLEGTSYNEQFFGPGTRLTVL.

The genes are TRBV6-4 and TRBJ2-3; TCRdb's D call, TRBD2, is unchecked because there is no DNA. The germline CDR1 and CDR2 sequences are MRHNA and SNTAGT. The CDR3 length is 15 residues. The CDR3 loop is CANQTSGTSTDTQYF.

J is TRBJ1-5 and V is TRBV7-9; the D call of TRBD1 rests on TCRdb alone, since no DNA is present to check it. The CDR3 length is 17 residues. Germline CDR1 is SEHNR and CDR2 is FQNEAQ (reference sequence). This CDR3 reads CASSSIPGQGVNQPQHF. The full variable domain, its missing parts supplied by reference TRBV7-9 and TRBJ1-5, is DTGVSQNPRHKITKRGQNVTFRCDPISEHNRLYWYRQTLGQGPEFLTYFQNEAQLEKSRLLSDRFSAERPKGSFSTLEIQRTEQGDSAMYLCASSSIPGQGVNQPQHFGDGTRLSIL.

The V gene is TRBV28, the J gene TRBJ1-1; TCRdb's D call of TRBD1 is untestable without DNA. Germline V gene sequence: CDR1 MDHEN, CDR2 SYDVKM. This CDR3 is built from 14 residues. CDR3 region: CASSLGTGLSEAFF.

The J gene is TRBJ1-4, the V gene TRBV20-1; no DNA is available, so the TRBD1 call from TCRdb remains unchecked. Germline V gene lookup returns CDR1 DFQATT and CDR2 SNEGSKA (reference sequence). The CDR3 runs 12 residues. CDR3 protein: CSARGEWEKLFF.

V and J are TRBV7-9 and TRBJ2-1. This CDR3 is built from 14 residues. Germline CDR1 is SEHNR and CDR2 is FQNEAQ (reference sequence). The CDR3 protein is CASSLDLTYNEQFF. Supplemented by reference TRBV7-9 and TRBJ2-1, the full variable domain reads DTGVSQNPRHKITKRGQNVTFRCDPISEHNRLYWYRQTLGQGPEFLTYFQNEAQLEKSRLLSDRFSAERPKGSFSTLEIQRTEQGDSAMYLCASSLDLTYNEQFFGPGTRLTVL.

This chain joins TRBV10-3 and TRBJ2-7. The CDR3 is 13 amino acids. The germline V gene has CDR1 ENHRY and CDR2 SYGVKD. CDR3 sequence reads: CAIAVDVSYEQYF.

V is TRBV12-3 or TRBV12-4 and J is TRBJ2-3; the TCRdb call, TRBD2, lacks DNA for checking. This CDR3 is 13 amino acids long. CDR3 in amino acids: CASSLGGADTQYF.

The chain has TRBV4-1 and TRBJ2-7. Germline-derived CDR1 and CDR2 are MGHRA and YSYEKL. This CDR3 region has 15 residues. The CDR3 spells CASSQGIRSVLEQYF.

CDR3 amino acids: CASSPRPYNEQFF. The J gene is TRBJ2-1, the V gene TRBV5-6. The germline CDR1 and CDR2 sequences are SGHDT and YYEEEE. CDR3 size: 13 residues. Using reference TRBV5-6 and TRBJ2-1 for the parts outside the CDR3, the full variable domain is DAGVTQSPTHLIKTRGQQVTLRCSPKSGHDTVSWYQQALGQGPQFIFQYYEEEERQRGNFPDRFSGHQFPNYSSELNVNALLLGDSALYLCASSPRPYNEQFFGPGTRLTVL.

The CDR3 is CAAAGRRDSPYSGANVLTF. The chain employs TRBV12-3 or TRBV12-4 and TRBJ2-6; the D gene TCRdb calls, TRBD1, cannot be checked with no DNA. The CDR3 contains 19 residues.

This sequence joins TRBV14 and TRBJ2-1. The CDR3 has 13 amino acids. In germline, CDR1 is SGHDN, CDR2 FVKESK. The chain's CDR3 is CASSLSVSNEQFF.